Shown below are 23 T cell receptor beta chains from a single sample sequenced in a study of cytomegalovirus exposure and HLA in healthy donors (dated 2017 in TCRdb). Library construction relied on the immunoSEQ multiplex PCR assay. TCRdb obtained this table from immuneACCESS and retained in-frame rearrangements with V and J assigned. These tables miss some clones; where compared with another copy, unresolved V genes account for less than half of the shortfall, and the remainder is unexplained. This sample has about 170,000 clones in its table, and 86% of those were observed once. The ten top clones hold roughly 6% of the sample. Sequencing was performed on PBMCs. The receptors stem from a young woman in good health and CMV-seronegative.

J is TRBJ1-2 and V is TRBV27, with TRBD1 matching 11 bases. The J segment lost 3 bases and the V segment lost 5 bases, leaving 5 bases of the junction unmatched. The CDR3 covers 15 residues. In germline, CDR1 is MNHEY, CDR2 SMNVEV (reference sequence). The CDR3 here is CASSLGQGAYYGYTF. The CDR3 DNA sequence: TGTGCCAGCAGTCTCGGACAGGGGGCTTACTATGGCTACACCTTC.

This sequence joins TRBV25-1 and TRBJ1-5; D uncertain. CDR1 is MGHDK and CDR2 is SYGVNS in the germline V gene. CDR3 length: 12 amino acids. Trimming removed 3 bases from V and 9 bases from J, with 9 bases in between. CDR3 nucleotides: TGTGCCAGCAGTGACGGCATAAGGCCCCAGCATTTT. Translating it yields CASSDGIRPQHF.

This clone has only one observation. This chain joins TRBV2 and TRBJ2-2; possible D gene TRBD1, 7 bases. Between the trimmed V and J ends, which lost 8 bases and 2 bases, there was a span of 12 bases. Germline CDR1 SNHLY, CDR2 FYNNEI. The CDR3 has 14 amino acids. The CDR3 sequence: CASGQGGNTGELFF. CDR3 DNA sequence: TGTGCCAGCGGGCAGGGGGGCAACACCGGGGAGCTGTTTTTT.

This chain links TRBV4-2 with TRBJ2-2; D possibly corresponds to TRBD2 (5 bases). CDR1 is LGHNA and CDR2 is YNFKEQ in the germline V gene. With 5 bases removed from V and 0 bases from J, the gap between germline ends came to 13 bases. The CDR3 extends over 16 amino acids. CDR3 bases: TGTGCCAGCAGCGATCCGAGCGGCGCGAACACCGGGGAGCTGTTTTTT. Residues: CASSDPSGANTGELFF.

The CDR3 is CASSPGFSYEQYF. For the CDR3, the DNA is TGTGCCAGCAGCCCCGGGTTTTCCTACGAGCAGTACTTC. This chain uses TRBV7-9 with TRBJ2-7; unclear D gene. Trimming cost V 5 bases and J 1 base, with 9 bases left between them. Germline-derived CDR1 and CDR2 are SEHNR and FQNEAQ (reference sequence). This CDR3 is built from 13 residues.

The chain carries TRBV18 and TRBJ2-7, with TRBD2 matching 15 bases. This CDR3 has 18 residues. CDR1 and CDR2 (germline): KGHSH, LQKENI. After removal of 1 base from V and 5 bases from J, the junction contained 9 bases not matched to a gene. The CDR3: CASSPLRTSGGASNEQYF. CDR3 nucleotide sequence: TGTGCCAGCTCACCACTTAGGACTAGCGGGGGGGCCAGTAACGAGCAGTACTTC.

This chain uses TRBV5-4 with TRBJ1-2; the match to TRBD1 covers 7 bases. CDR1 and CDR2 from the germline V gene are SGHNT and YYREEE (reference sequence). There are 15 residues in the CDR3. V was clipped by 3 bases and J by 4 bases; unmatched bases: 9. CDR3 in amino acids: CASSSTRTGGYGYTF. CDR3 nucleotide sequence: TGTGCCAGCAGCTCTACGCGGACAGGCGGCTATGGCTACACCTTC.

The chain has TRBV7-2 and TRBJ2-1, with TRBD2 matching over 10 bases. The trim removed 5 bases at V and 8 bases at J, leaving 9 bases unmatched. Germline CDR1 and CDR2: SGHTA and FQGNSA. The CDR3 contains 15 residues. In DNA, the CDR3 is TGTGCCAGCAGCGTTACTAGCGGGGTTCATTATGAGCAGTTCTTC. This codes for CASSVTSGVHYEQFF.

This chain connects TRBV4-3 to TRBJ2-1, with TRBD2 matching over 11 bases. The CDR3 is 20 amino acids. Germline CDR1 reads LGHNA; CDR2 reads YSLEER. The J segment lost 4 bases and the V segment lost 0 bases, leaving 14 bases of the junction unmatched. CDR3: CASSQDASGRIVTGYNEQFF. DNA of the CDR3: TGCGCCAGCAGCCAAGATGCTAGCGGGAGGATCGTGACAGGATACAATGAGCAGTTCTTC.

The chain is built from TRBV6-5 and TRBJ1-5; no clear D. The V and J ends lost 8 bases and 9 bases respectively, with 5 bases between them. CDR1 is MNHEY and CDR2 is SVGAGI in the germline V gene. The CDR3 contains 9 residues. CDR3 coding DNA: TGTGCCAGCGGGTGGCCCCAGCATTTT. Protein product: CASGWPQHF.

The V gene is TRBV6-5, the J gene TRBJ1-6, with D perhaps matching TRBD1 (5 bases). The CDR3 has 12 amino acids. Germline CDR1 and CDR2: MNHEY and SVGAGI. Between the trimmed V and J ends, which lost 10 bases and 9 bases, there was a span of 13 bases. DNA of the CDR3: TGTGCCACCGGGGGGGGATCTTCACCCCTCCACTTT. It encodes CATGGGSSPLHF.

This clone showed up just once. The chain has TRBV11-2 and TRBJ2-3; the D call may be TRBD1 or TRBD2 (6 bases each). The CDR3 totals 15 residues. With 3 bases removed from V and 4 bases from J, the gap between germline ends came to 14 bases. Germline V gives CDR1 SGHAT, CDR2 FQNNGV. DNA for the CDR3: TGTGCCAGCAGCTTCACAGGGTGGGGGGCAGATACGCAGTATTTT. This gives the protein CASSFTGWGADTQYF.

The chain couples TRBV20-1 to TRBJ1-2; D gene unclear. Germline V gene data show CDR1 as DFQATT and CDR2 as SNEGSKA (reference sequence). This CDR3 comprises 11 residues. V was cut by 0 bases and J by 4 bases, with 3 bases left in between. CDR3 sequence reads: CSAREAYGYTF. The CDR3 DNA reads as TGCAGTGCTAGAGAGGCCTATGGCTACACCTTC.

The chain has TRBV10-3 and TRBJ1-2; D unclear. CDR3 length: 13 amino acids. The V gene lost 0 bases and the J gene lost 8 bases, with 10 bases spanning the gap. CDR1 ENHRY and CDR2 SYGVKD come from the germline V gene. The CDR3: CAISESRDRGYTF. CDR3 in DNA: TGTGCCATCAGTGAGTCGAGGGATCGAGGCTACACCTTC.

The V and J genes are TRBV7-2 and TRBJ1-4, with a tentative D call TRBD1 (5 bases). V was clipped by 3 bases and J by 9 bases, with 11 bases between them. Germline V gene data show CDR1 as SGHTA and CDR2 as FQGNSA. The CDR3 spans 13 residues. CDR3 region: CASSFGRVKKLFF. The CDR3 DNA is TGTGCCAGCAGCTTTGGCAGGGTTAAAAAACTGTTTTTT.

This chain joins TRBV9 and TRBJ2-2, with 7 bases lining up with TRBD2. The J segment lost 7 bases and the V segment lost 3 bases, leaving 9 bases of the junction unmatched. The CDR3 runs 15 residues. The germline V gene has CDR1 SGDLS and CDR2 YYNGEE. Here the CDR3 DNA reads TGTGCCAGCAGCGCCGGCCAGAGCGGGGACGGGGAGCTGTTTTTT. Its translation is CASSAGQSGDGELFF. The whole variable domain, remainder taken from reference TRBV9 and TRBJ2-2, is DSGVTQTPKHLITATGQRVTLRCSPRSGDLSVYWYQQSLDQGLQFLIQYYNGEERAKGNILERFSAQQFPDLHSELNLSSLELGDSALYFCASSAGQSGDGELFFGEGSRLTVL.

CDR3 bases: TGTGCCATCAGTGAAACGACATCGGGGAGGATGGCTGAAGCTTTCTTT. This encodes CAISETTSGRMAEAFF. This chain connects TRBV10-3 to TRBJ1-1, with D uncertain. The CDR3 sequence is 16 residues long. Between the trimmed V and J ends, which lost 3 bases and 6 bases, there was a span of 20 bases. The germline V gene encodes CDR1 ENHRY and CDR2 SYGVKD.

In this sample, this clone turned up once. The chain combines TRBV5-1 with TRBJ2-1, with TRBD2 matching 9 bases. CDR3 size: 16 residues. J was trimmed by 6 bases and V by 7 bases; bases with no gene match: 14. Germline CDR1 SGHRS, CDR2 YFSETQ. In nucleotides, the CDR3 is TGCGCCAGCTCCCGGTCGAGCGGGAGGTTGGGCAATGAGCAGTTCTTC. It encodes CASSRSSGRLGNEQFF.

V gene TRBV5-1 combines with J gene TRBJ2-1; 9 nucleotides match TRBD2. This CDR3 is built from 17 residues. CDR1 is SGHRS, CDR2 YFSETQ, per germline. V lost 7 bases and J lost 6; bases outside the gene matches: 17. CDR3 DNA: TGCGCCAGCTCCCAGAGGGTAGGCGGGGGGGCGATCAATGAGCAGTTCTTC. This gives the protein CASSQRVGGGAINEQFF.

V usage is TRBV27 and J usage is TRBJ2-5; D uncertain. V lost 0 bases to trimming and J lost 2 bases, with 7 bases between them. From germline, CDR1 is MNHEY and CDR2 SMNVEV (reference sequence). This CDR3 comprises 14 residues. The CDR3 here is CASSLSGIQETQYF. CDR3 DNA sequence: TGTGCCAGCAGTTTATCGGGCATTCAAGAGACCCAGTACTTC.

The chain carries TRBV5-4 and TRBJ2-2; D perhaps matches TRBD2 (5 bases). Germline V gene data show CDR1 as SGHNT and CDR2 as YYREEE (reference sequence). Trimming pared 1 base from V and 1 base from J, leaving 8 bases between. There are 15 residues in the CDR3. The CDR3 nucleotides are TGTGCCAGCAGCTTGAAACGGGAGAACACCGGGGAGCTGTTTTTT. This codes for CASSLKRENTGELFF.

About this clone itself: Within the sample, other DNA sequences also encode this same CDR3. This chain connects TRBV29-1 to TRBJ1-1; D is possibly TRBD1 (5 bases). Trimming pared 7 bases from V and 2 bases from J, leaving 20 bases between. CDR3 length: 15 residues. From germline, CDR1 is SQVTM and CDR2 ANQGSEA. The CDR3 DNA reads TGCAGCGCGCGAGGGGTGGGCGCAGAAAACACTGAAGCTTTCTTT. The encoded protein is CSARGVGAENTEAFF.

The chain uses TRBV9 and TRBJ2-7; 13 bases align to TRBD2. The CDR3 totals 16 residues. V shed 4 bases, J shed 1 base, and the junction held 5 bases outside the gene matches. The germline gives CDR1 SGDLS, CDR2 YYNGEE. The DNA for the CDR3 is TGTGCCAGCAGCCCGGGACTAGCGGGACAATCCTACGAGCAGTACTTC. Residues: CASSPGLAGQSYEQYF.